These 30 T cell receptor beta chains were sequenced from one sample in a study of siplizumab effects on memory and regulatory T cells. Here immunoSEQ multiplex PCR was the method, and the copy in TCRdb shows in-frame clones only, minus some. This sample has 90,000 to 110,000 clones, with 92% found just once. Specimen: Tregs sorted from blood. The source of these receptors is a human donor in good health.

This clone was seen just once. The chain joins TRBV5-5 to TRBJ2-7, with 12 bases lining up with TRBD1. Germline-derived CDR1 and CDR2 are SGHKS and YYEKEE (reference sequence). CDR3 size: 16 residues. V shed 4 bases, J shed 7 bases, and the junction held 12 bases outside the gene matches. The CDR3 here is CASSSQPGQGAWEQYF. The CDR3 bases are TGTGCCAGCAGCAGCCAACCGGGACAGGGGGCTTGGGAGCAGTACTTC.

The chain recombines TRBV10-3 with TRBJ1-6; possibly TRBD1 for D (5 bases). V lost 10 bases and J 5 bases, leaving 15 bases between the germline ends. Germline lookup yields CDR1 ENHRY and CDR2 SYGVKD. This CDR3 has 14 amino acids. Here the CDR3 reads CANKDIWDNSPLHF. The CDR3 DNA follows: TGTGCCAATAAGGACATTTGGGATAATTCACCCCTCCACTTT.

This rearrangement joins TRBV7-2 to TRBJ2-5; D is possibly TRBD2 (6 bases). V was clipped by 4 bases and J by 0 bases, with 15 bases between them. Germline-derived CDR1 and CDR2 are SGHTA and FQGNSA. The CDR3 totals 16 residues. As DNA, the CDR3 is TGTGCCAGCAGCTCCCCCCTAGCGTCCTACCAAGAGACCCAGTACTTC. As protein: CASSSPLASYQETQYF.

The V and J genes are TRBV6-6 and TRBJ1-1, with TRBD1 identical over 10 bases. The CDR3 loop spans 13 amino acids. CDR1 is MNHNY, CDR2 SVGAGI, per germline (reference sequence). Trimming cost V 6 bases and J 4 bases; bases outside gene matches: 2. The CDR3 reads CASRRTGGTEAFF. Written as DNA, the CDR3 is TGTGCCAGCAGGAGGACAGGGGGCACTGAAGCTTTCTTT.

The gene calls are TRBV20-1 and TRBJ1-1; no clear D. The length of the CDR3 is 10 residues. Trimming left V 8 bases short and J 3 bases short, with 7 bases between. From germline, CDR1 is DFQATT and CDR2 SNEGSKA (reference sequence). CDR3 protein: CSLQDTEAFF. CDR3 DNA: TGCAGTCTCCAAGACACTGAAGCTTTCTTT.

This clone was recorded once. V and J are TRBV5-5 and TRBJ1-4; no reliable D call. The CDR3 consists of 13 residues. V gave up 0 bases and J gave up 2 bases, with 2 bases separating them. Looked up from germline, CDR1 is SGHKS and CDR2 is YYEKEE (reference sequence). For the CDR3, the DNA is TGTGCCAGCAGCTTGGCCACTAATGAAAAACTGTTTTTT. This codes for CASSLATNEKLFF.

This clone was recorded only once. The V gene is TRBV6-5, the J gene TRBJ1-2; D remains unclear. The CDR3 covers 14 residues. Per the germline V gene, CDR1 is MNHEY and CDR2 is SVGAGI. Trimming shortened V by 0 bases and J by 4 bases, and 9 bases separated the two germline ends. The CDR3: CASSYSGGSYGYTF. CDR3 DNA: TGTGCCAGCAGTTACTCGGGAGGCTCCTATGGCTACACCTTC.

V is TRBV5-1 and J is TRBJ2-5, with 8 bases lining up with TRBD1. The CDR3 is 14 residues long. Trimming took 4 bases from V and 5 from J; bases not matched to a gene: 7. Germline CDR1 SGHRS, CDR2 YFSETQ. The CDR3 DNA reads as TGCGCCAGCAGCGTACAGGGGGTGATGGAGACCCAGTACTTC. Amino acids: CASSVQGVMETQYF. The full variable domain, with the rest looked up from reference TRBV5-1 and TRBJ2-5, is KAGVTQTPRYLIKTRGQQVTLSCSPISGHRSVSWYQQTPGQGLQFLFEYFSETQRNKGNFPGRFSGRQFSNSRSEMNVSTLELGDSALYLCASSVQGVMETQYFGPGTRLLVL.

V usage is TRBV4-1 and J usage is TRBJ2-5; 8 bases agree with TRBD2. The germline V gene encodes CDR1 MGHRA and CDR2 YSYEKL. The CDR3 contains 19 residues. Unmatched junction bases numbered 14, after V lost 1 base and J lost 1 base. The DNA for the CDR3 is TGCGCCAGCAGCCAAGTTCGCCTAGCGGGTTCCCTCTTCCAAGAGACCCAGTACTTC. Protein product: CASSQVRLAGSLFQETQYF.

The chain combines TRBV19 with TRBJ2-2; D gene ambiguous. CDR1 is LNHDA and CDR2 is SQIVND in the germline V gene (reference sequence). The CDR3 has 15 amino acids. Deletions cut 3 bases from V and 6 bases from J, with 14 bases between. The CDR3 nucleotides are TGTGCCAGTAGTATGATTGGCCTTCCACCCGGGGAGCTGTTTTTT. Protein: CASSMIGLPPGELFF.

The chain has TRBV18 and TRBJ2-5; D might be TRBD1 (6 bases). Germline V gene sequence: CDR1 KGHSH, CDR2 LQKENI. This CDR3 contains 15 residues. The V and J ends lost 6 bases and 5 bases respectively, with 19 bases between them. CDR3: CASSPTGRLSETQYF. Here the CDR3 DNA reads TGTGCCAGCTCGCCCACAGGGAGATTAAGTGAGACCCAGTACTTC.

Note on this clone: One junction end disagrees with the germline gene, perhaps due to a read error. The V call is TRBV30, the J call TRBJ2-1; D gene uncertain. CDR1 is GTSNPN, CDR2 SVGIG, per germline (reference sequence). CDR3 length: 18 amino acids. In DNA, the CDR3 is TGTGCCTGCCCTTCCACACCGACTGAAGCGCCTCCATACAATGAGCAGCTCTTC. This encodes CACPSTPTEAPPYNEQLF.

In nucleotides, the CDR3 is TGTGCCAGCAGTATGCTAGCGACCGCCGAGCAGTACTTC. Amino acid sequence: CASSMLATAEQYF. The J gene is TRBJ2-7, the V gene TRBV2, with D possibly being TRBD2 (6 bases). This CDR3 region has 13 residues. The V gene's germline CDR1 is SNHLY and CDR2 FYNNEI. V dropped 5 bases and J dropped 6 bases, with 14 bases sitting between them.

The rearrangement uses TRBV2 and TRBJ1-1, with D perhaps matching TRBD1 (6 bases). Germline V gives CDR1 SNHLY, CDR2 FYNNEI. Between the trimmed V and J ends, which lost 0 bases and 6 bases, there was a span of 14 bases. CDR3 length: 15 amino acids. For the CDR3, the DNA is TGTGCCAGCAGTGAAGCGGGCAGGGGCGGCTCTGAAGCTTTCTTT. This translates into CASSEAGRGGSEAFF.

V is TRBV7-2 and J is TRBJ1-6; TRBD1 is a possible D gene (5 bases). There are 12 residues in the CDR3. In germline, CDR1 is SGHTA, CDR2 FQGNSA. The V and J ends lost 0 bases and 13 bases respectively, with 7 bases between them. The CDR3 nucleotides read TGTGCCAGCAGCTTAGCGGGGCGGCCCCTCCACTTT. This encodes CASSLAGRPLHF.

This chain joins TRBV9 and TRBJ2-7; TRBD1 might be the D (5 bases). CDR1 is SGDLS and CDR2 is YYNGEE in the germline V gene. The CDR3 is made up of 13 amino acids. Trimming took 0 bases from V and 4 from J, leaving 8 bases between them. This CDR3 is CASSVAQGYEQYF. CDR3 nucleotides: TGTGCCAGCAGCGTAGCTCAGGGATACGAGCAGTACTTC.

The gene calls are TRBV27 and TRBJ1-3; D call uncertain. Germline CDR1 MNHEY, CDR2 SMNVEV (reference sequence). V lost 7 bases to trimming and J lost 0 bases, with 13 bases between them. The CDR3 has 15 amino acids. The CDR3 DNA reads as TGTGCCAGCAAATCCGACCTGAGCTCTGGAAACACCATATATTTT. This translates into CASKSDLSSGNTIYF.

V usage is TRBV11-1 and J usage is TRBJ2-2; 11 bases line up with TRBD2. CDR3 length: 16 amino acids. Unmatched junction bases numbered 4, after V lost 5 bases and J lost 2 bases. Germline assignment: CDR1 SGHAT and CDR2 FQDESV (reference sequence). CDR3 in amino acids: CASSPGLAGNTGELFF. CDR3 sequence (DNA): TGTGCCAGCAGCCCCGGACTAGCGGGCAACACCGGGGAGCTGTTTTTT.

This clone was recorded only once. The V and J genes are TRBV10-1 and TRBJ2-3; TRBD2 matches 11 bases. The CDR3 runs 17 residues. V dropped 4 bases and J dropped 0; count of bases not matched to a gene: 6. Germline assignment: CDR1 WNHNN and CDR2 SYGVQD (reference sequence). The CDR3 protein is CASSGFGLAGSTDTQYF. The CDR3 coding sequence is TGCGCCAGCAGTGGATTTGGACTAGCGGGTAGCACAGATACGCAGTATTTT.

To note about this clone: A read error may account for a junction end that differs from germline. DNA for the CDR3: TGTGCCAGCACTTTAGCGGGGGAGGCTACGCAGTATTTT. Translated: CASTLAGEATQYF. The rearrangement links TRBV28 to TRBJ2-3, with 9 positions matching TRBD2. CDR3 size: 13 residues. Germline lookup yields CDR1 MDHEN and CDR2 SYDVKM. Together with reference TRBV28 and TRBJ2-3, the CDR3 gives the full variable domain: DVKVTQSSRYLVKRTGEKVFLECVQDMDHENMFWYRQDPGLGLRLIYFSYDVKMKEKGDIPEGYSVSREKKERFSLILESASTNQTSMYLCASTLAGEATQYFGPGTRLTVL.

The rearrangement uses TRBV19 and TRBJ2-6; D uncertain. This CDR3 region has 15 residues. Germline V lookup: CDR1 LNHDA, CDR2 SQIVND (reference sequence). Trimming left V 3 bases short and J 2 bases short, with 8 bases between. The DNA of the CDR3 is TGTGCCAGTAGTATCAGACACCCTGGGGCCAACGTCCTGACTTTC. This translates into CASSIRHPGANVLTF. Looking up the rest from reference TRBV19 and TRBJ2-6 gives the full variable domain: DGGITQSPKYLFRKEGQNVTLSCEQNLNHDAMYWYRQDPGQGLRLIYYSQIVNDFQKGDIAEGYSVSREKKESFPLTVTSAQKNPTAFYLCASSIRHPGANVLTFGAGSRLTVL.

The chain carries TRBV10-3 and TRBJ2-2; 10 positions agree with TRBD1. The CDR3 sequence is 18 residues long. J lost 6 bases, V lost 4 bases, and 14 bases had no gene match. Germline lookup yields CDR1 ENHRY and CDR2 SYGVKD. The CDR3 region has the DNA TGTGCCATCAGTGGACCTCGGCGGGACAGGGGAACTGCCGGGGAGCTGTTTTTT. As protein: CAISGPRRDRGTAGELFF.

This chain joins TRBV11-1 and TRBJ1-1; a weak D match, TRBD1 (5 bases). Per germline, CDR1 SGHAT and CDR2 FQDESV (reference sequence). V was shortened by 1 base and J by 4 bases, with 13 bases between the two germline ends. The CDR3 length is 15 residues. The CDR3 loop is CASSLGLGTGTEAFF. CDR3 nucleotide sequence: TGTGCCAGCAGCTTAGGTCTGGGAACAGGCACTGAAGCTTTCTTT.

This clone has a handful of counts. Its ends do not fully match the called genes, so a read error is possible. This chain connects TRBV7-7 to TRBJ2-1; D is uncertain. CDR3 length equals 13 residues. Germline loops: CDR1 SSHAT, CDR2 FNYEAQ (reference sequence). As DNA, the CDR3 is TGTGCTAGCAGCTTAAGCTACTACAATGAGCAGTTCTTC. Its translation is CASSLSYYNEQFF.

The chain recombines TRBV5-8 with TRBJ1-2; 7 bases agree with TRBD1. V gave up 1 base and J gave up 7 bases; unmatched junction bases: 7. This CDR3 is built from 14 residues. Germline V gene lookup returns CDR1 SGHTS and CDR2 YDEGEE. CDR3 DNA sequence: TGTGCCAGCAGCTTGCACACAGGGGTACTTGGCTACACCTTC. It yields the protein CASSLHTGVLGYTF. The full variable domain, completed using reference TRBV5-8 and TRBJ1-2, is EAGVTQSPTHLIKTRGQQATLRCSPISGHTSVYWYQQALGLGLQFLLWYDEGEERNRGNFPPRFSGRQFPNYSSELNVNALELEDSALYLCASSLHTGVLGYTFGSGTRLTVV.

The chain couples TRBV2 to TRBJ2-1, with D hard to call. The CDR3 has 14 residues. Germline CDR1 reads SNHLY; CDR2 reads FYNNEI. Between the trimmed V and J ends, which lost 6 bases and 5 bases, there was a span of 14 bases. The chain's CDR3 is CASRNVAFNNEQFF. DNA of the CDR3: TGTGCCAGCAGGAACGTGGCGTTCAACAATGAGCAGTTCTTC.

V gene TRBV23-1 combines with J gene TRBJ1-6; 7 bases align to TRBD1. TRBV23-1 belongs to the ORF category, with a function that is uncertain. With V trimmed by 3 bases and J by 0 bases, 8 bases remained unmatched. The CDR3 totals 18 residues. The CDR3 DNA sequence: TGCGCCAGCAGTCACCCCTCGACAGGGAGCTCCTATAATTCACCCCTCCACTTT. Amino acids: CASSHPSTGSSYNSPLHF.

The chain carries TRBV4-1 and TRBJ2-3, with D tentatively TRBD1 (5 bases). Trimming left V 4 bases short and J 0 bases short, with 14 bases between. CDR1 MGHRA and CDR2 YSYEKL come from the germline V gene. This CDR3 is 16 amino acids long. The CDR3 region has the DNA TGCGCCAGCAGCCTACTCAGGGCCTTAAGCACAGATACGCAGTATTTT. The encoded protein is CASSLLRALSTDTQYF.

The V and J genes are TRBV5-1 and TRBJ2-5; no reliable D call. The V and J ends lost 3 bases and 2 bases respectively, with 8 bases between them. The CDR3 is 13 residues long. Germline V gene sequence: CDR1 SGHRS, CDR2 YFSETQ. CDR3 residues: CASSSKKQETQYF. CDR3 nucleotide sequence: TGCGCCAGCAGCTCTAAAAAGCAAGAGACCCAGTACTTC. The full variable domain, its missing parts supplied by reference TRBV5-1 and TRBJ2-5, is KAGVTQTPRYLIKTRGQQVTLSCSPISGHRSVSWYQQTPGQGLQFLFEYFSETQRNKGNFPGRFSGRQFSNSRSEMNVSTLELGDSALYLCASSSKKQETQYFGPGTRLLVL.

V and J are TRBV5-1 and TRBJ1-2; TRBD1 matches 8 bases. In germline, CDR1 is SGHRS, CDR2 YFSETQ. CDR3 size: 14 residues. Trimming took 3 bases from V and 4 from J; bases not matched to a gene: 5. The CDR3 DNA reads as TGCGCCAGCAGCTCCGGGACAGGTCCCTATGGCTACACCTTC. Translation: CASSSGTGPYGYTF.